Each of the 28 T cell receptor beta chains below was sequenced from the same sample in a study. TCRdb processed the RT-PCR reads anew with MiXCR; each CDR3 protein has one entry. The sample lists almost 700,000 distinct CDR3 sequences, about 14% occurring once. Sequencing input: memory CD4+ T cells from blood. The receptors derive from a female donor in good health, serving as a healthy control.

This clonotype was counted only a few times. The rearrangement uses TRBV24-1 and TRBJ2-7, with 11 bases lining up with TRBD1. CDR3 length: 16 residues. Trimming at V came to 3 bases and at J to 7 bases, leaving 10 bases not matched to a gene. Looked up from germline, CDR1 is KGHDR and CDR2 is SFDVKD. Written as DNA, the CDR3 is TGTGCCACCAGTGATCCCGGACAGGGGGCTGTAGAAGAGCAGTACTTC. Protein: CATSDPGQGAVEEQYF.

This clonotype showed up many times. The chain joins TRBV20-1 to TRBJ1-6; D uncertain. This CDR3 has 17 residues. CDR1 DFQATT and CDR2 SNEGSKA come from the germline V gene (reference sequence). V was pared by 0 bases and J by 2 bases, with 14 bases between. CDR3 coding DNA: TGCAGTGCTAGAGATTTTGGGGAATCGACCTATAATTCACCCCTCCACTTT. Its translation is CSARDFGESTYNSPLHF.

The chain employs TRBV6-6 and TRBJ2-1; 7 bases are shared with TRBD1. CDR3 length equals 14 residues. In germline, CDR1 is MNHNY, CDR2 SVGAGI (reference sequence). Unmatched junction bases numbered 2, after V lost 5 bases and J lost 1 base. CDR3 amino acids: CASSIQGSYNEQFF. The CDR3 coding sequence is TGTGCCAGCAGTATACAGGGGTCCTACAATGAGCAGTTCTTC.

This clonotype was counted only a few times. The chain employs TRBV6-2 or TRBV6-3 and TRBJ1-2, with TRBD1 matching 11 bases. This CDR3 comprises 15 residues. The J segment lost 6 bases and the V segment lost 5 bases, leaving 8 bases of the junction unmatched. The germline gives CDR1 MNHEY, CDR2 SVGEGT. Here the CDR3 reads CASSAPGQGVDGYTF. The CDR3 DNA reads TGTGCCAGCAGTGCTCCGGGACAGGGGGTCGATGGCTACACCTTC.

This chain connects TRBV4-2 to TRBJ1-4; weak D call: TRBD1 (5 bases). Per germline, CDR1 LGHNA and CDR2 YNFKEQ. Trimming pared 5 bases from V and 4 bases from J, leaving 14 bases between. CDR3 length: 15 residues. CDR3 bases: TGTGCCAGCAGCGGCGGGGGAGGGCTTAATGAAAAACTGTTTTTT. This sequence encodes CASSGGGGLNEKLFF.

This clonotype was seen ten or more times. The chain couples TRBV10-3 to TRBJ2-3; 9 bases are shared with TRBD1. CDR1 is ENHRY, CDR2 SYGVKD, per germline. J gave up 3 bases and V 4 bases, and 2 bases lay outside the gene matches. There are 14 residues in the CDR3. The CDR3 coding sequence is TGTGCCATCAGTGTGGGACAGGGAACAGATACGCAGTATTTT. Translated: CAISVGQGTDTQYF.

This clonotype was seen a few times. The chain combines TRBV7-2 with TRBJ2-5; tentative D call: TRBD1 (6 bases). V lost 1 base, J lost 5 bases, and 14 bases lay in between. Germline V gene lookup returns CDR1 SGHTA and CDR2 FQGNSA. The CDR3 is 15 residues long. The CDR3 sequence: CASSLVTGMGETQYF. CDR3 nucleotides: TGTGCCAGCAGCTTAGTAACAGGGATGGGGGAGACCCAGTACTTC.

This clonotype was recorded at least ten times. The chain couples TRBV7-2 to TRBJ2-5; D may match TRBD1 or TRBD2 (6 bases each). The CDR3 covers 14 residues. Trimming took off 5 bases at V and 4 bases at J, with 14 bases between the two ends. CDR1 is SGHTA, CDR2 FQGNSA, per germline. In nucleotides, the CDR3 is TGTGCCAGCAGCACAGGGTTGGAGGGAGAGACCCAGTACTTC. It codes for CASSTGLEGETQYF.

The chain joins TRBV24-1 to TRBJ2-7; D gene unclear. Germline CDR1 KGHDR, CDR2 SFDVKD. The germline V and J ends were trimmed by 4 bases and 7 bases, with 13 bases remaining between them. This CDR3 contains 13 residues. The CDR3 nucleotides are TGTGCCACCAGTGACCGAGATTTAGGAGAGCAGTACTTC. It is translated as CATSDRDLGEQYF.

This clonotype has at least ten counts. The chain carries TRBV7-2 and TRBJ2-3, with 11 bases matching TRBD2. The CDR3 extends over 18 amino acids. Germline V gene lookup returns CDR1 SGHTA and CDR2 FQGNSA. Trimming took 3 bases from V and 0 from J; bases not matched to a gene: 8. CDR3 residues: CASSFSGTSGASTDTQYF. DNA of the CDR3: TGTGCCAGCAGCTTCTCCGGGACTAGCGGAGCTAGCACAGATACGCAGTATTTT. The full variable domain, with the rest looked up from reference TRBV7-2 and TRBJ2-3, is GAGVSQSPSNKVTEKGKDVELRCDPISGHTALYWYRQSLGQGLEFLIYFQGNSAPDKSGLPSDRFSAERTGGSVSTLTIQRTQQEDSAVYLCASSFSGTSGASTDTQYFGPGTRLTVL.

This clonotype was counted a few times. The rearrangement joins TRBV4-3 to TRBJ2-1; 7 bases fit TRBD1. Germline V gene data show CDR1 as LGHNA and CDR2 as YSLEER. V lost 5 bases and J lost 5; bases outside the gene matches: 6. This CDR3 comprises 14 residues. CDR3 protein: CASSFLRGHNEQFF. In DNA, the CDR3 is TGCGCCAGCAGCTTTCTTAGGGGGCACAATGAGCAGTTCTTC.

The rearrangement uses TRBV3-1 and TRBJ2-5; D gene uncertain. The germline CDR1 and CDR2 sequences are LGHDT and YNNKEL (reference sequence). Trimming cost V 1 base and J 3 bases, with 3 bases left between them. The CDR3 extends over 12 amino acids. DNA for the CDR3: TGTGCCAGCAGCCAAGGGAAAGAGACCCAGTACTTC. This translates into CASSQGKETQYF.

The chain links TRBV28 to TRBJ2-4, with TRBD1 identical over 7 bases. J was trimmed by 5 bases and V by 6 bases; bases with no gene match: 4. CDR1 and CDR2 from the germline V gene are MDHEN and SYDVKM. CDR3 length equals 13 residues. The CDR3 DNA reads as TGTGCCAGCAGACCGGGACAGCAAAACATTCAGTACTTC. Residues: CASRPGQQNIQYF.

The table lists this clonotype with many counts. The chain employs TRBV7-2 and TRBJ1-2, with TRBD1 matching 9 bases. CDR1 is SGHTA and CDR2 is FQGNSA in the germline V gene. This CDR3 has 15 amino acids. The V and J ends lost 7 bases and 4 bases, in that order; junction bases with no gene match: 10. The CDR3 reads CASTSTQGAGYGYTF. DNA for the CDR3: TGTGCCAGCACCAGTACACAGGGGGCGGGCTATGGCTACACCTTC.

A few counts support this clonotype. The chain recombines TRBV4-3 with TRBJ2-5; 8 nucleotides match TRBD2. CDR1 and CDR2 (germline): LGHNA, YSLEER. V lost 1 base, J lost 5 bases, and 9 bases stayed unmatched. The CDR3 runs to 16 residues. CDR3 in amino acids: CASSQGVAGGGETQYF. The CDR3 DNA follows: TGCGCCAGCAGCCAAGGTGTGGCGGGAGGAGGGGAGACCCAGTACTTC.

CDR3 bases: TGTGCCAGCAGCTTAGATGGGGGGCTTGGCGCCGGGGAGCTGTTTTTT. Translated, it gives CASSLDGGLGAGELFF. The rearrangement uses TRBV7-2 and TRBJ2-2, with D perhaps assigned TRBD1 or TRBD2 (6 bases each). V was trimmed by 1 base and J by 6 bases, leaving 15 bases between them. The germline V gene has CDR1 SGHTA and CDR2 FQGNSA. This CDR3 has 16 residues.

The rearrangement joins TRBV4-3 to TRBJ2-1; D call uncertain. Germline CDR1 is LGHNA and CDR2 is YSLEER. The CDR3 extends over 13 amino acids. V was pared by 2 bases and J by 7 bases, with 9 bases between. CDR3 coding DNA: TGCGCCAGCAGCCAAAGGGCCCAAAATGAGCAGTTCTTC. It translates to CASSQRAQNEQFF.

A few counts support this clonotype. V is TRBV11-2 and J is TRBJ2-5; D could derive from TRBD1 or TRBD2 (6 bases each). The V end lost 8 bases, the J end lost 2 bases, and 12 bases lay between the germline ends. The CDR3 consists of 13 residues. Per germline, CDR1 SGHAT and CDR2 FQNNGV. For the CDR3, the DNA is TGTGCCAGCGGGGGGACACCTCAAGAGACCCAGTACTTC. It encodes CASGGTPQETQYF.

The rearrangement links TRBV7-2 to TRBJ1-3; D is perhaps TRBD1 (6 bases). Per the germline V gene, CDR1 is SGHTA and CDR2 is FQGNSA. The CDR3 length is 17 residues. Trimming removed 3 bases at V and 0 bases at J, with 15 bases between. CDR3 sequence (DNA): TGTGCCAGCAGCTTCTCCGGGACACCTTTCTCTGGAAACACCATATATTTT. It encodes CASSFSGTPFSGNTIYF.

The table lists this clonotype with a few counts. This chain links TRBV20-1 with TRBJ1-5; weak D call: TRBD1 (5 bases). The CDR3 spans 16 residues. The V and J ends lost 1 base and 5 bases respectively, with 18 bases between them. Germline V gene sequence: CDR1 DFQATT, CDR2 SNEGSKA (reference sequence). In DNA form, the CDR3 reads TGCAGTGCTAGAGGTGGGGGGACCTTCATCGATCAGCCCCAGCATTTT. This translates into CSARGGGTFIDQPQHF.

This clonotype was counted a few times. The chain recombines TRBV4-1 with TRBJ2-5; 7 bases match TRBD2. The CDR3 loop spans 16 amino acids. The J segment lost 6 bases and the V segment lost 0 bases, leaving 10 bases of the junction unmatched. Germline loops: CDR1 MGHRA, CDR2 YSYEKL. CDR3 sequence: CASSQDHTPTSQTQYF. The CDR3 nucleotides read TGCGCCAGCAGCCAAGATCACACCCCGACTAGCCAGACCCAGTACTTC.

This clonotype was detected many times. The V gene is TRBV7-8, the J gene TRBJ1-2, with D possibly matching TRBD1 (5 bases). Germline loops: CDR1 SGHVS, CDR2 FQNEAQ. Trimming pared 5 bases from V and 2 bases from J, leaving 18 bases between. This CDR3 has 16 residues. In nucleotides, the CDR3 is TGTGCCAGCAGCCCCGGGGGGGGTCAGGGAAACTATGGCTACACCTTC. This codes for CASSPGGGQGNYGYTF.

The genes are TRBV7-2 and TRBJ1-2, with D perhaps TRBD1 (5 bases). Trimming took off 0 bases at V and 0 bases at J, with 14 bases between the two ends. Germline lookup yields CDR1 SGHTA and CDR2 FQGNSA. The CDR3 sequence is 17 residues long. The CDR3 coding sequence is TGTGCCAGCAGCTTAGCCACGGGAGGGGCTTCTAACTATGGCTACACCTTC. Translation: CASSLATGGASNYGYTF.

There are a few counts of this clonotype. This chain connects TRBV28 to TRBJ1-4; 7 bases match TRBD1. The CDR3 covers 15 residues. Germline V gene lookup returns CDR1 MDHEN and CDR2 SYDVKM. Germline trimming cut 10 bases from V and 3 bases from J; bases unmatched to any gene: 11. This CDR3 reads CATSWRGTANEKLFF. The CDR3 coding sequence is TGTGCCACCTCGTGGAGGGGGACAGCTAATGAAAAACTGTTTTTT.

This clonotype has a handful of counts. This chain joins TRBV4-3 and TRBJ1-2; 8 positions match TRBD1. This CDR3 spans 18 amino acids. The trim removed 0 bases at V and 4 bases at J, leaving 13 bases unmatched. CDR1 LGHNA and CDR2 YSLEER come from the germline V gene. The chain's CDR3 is CASSQDILPGQVLYGYTF. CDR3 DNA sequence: TGCGCCAGCAGCCAAGATATCTTACCGGGACAGGTCCTCTATGGCTACACCTTC.

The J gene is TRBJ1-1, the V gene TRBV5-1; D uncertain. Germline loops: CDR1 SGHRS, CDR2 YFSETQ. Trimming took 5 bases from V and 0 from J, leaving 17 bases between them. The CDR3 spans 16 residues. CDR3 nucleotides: TGCGCCAGCAGTCATGTCCAAGGCGGGATGAACACTGAAGCTTTCTTT. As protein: CASSHVQGGMNTEAFF.

The CDR3 sequence is CASSLSGLAGSGELFF. The CDR3 nucleotides are TGCGCCAGCAGCTTGTCGGGACTAGCGGGATCGGGGGAGCTGTTTTTT. The rearrangement joins TRBV5-1 to TRBJ2-2; 13 nucleotides match TRBD2. This CDR3 comprises 16 residues. The germline V gene has CDR1 SGHRS and CDR2 YFSETQ. Trimming took 1 base from V and 8 from J; bases not matched to a gene: 5.

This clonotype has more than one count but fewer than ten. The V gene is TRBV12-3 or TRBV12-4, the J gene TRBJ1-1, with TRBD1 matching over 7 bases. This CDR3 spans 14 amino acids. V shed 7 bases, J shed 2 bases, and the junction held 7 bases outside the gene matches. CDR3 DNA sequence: TGTGCCAGCATACACAGGGGTCTTAACACTGAAGCTTTCTTT. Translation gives CASIHRGLNTEAFF.